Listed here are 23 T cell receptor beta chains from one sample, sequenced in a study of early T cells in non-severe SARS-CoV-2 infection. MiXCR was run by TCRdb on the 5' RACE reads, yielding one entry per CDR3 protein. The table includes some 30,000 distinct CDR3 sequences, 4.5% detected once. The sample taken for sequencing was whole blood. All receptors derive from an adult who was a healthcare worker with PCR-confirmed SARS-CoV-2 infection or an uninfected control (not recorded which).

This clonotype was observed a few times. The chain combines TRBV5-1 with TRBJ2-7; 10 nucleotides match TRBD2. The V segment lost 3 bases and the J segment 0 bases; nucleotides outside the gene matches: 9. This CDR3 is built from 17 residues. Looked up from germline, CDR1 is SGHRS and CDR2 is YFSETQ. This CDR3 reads CASSSILAGDSSYEQYF. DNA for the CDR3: TGCGCCAGCAGCTCGATCCTAGCGGGGGATAGCTCCTACGAGCAGTACTTC.

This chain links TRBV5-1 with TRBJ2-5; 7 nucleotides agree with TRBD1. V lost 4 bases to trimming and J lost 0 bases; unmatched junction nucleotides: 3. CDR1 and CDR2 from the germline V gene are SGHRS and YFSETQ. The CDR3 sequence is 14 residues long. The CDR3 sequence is CASSPDRNQETQYF. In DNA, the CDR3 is TGCGCCAGCAGCCCGGACAGGAACCAAGAGACCCAGTACTTC.

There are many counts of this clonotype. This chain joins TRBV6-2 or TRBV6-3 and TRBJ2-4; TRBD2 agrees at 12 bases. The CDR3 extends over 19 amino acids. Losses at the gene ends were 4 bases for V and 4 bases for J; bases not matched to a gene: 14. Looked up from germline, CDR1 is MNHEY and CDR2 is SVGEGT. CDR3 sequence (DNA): TGTGCCAGCAGTTTCCCCACCAAGACTAGCGGGAGCTATAAAAACATTCAGTACTTC. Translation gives CASSFPTKTSGSYKNIQYF.

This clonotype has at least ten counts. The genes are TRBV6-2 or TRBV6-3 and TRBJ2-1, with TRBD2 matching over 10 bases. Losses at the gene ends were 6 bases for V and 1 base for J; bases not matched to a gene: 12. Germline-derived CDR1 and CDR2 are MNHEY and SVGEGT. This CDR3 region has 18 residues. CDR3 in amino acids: CASRHAPSGSLSYNEQFF. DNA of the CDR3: TGTGCCAGCAGACATGCTCCTAGCGGGAGTTTATCCTACAATGAGCAGTTCTTC.

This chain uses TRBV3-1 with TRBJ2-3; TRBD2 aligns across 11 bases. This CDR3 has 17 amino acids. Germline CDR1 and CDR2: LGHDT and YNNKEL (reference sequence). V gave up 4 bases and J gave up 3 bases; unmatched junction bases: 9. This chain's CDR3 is CASSPATGLAVTDTQYF. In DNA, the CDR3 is TGTGCCAGCAGCCCTGCGACGGGACTAGCGGTAACAGATACGCAGTATTTT.

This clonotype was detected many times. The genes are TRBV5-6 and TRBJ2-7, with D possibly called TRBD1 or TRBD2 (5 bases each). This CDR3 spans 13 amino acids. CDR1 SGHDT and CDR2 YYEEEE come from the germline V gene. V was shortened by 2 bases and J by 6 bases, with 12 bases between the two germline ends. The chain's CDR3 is CASSFRDGGEQYF. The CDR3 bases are TGTGCCAGCAGCTTCCGGGACGGAGGCGAGCAGTACTTC.

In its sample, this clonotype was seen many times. Here the CDR3 DNA reads TGTGCCTGGAGTGGGAACAGGGGGATGAACACTGAAGCTTTCTTT. Translating gives CAWSGNRGMNTEAFF. The J gene is TRBJ1-1, the V gene TRBV30, with TRBD1 identical over 8 bases. CDR3 size: 15 residues. V lost 1 base, J lost 0 bases, and 4 bases stayed unmatched. CDR1 GTSNPN and CDR2 SVGIG come from the germline V gene (reference sequence).

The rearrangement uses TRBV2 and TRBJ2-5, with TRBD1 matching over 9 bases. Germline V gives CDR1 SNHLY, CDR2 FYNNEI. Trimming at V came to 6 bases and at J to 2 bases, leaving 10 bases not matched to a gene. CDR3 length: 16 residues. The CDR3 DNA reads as TGTGCCAGCAGGGATTGGGGGGACAGGGATCAAGAGACCCAGTACTTC. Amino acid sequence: CASRDWGDRDQETQYF.

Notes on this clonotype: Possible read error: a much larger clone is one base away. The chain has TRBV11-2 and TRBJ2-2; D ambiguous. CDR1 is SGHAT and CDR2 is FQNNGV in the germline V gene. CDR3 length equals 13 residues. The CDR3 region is CPSSTHRSTELFF. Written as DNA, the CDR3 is TGTCCCAGCAGCACCCATCGGTCTACGGAGCTGTTTTTT.

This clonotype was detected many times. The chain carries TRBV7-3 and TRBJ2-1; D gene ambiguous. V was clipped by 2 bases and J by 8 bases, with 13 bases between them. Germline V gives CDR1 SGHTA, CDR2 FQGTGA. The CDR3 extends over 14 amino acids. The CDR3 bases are TGTGCCAGCAGCTTAGGGGATTTCGGAGATGAGCAGTTCTTC. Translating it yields CASSLGDFGDEQFF.

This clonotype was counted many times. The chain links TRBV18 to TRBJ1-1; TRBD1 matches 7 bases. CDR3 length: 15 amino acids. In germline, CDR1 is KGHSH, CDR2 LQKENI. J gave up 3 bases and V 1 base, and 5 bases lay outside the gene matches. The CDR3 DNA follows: TGTGCCAGCTCACCACTACAGGGGTGGGACACTGAAGCTTTCTTT. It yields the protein CASSPLQGWDTEAFF.

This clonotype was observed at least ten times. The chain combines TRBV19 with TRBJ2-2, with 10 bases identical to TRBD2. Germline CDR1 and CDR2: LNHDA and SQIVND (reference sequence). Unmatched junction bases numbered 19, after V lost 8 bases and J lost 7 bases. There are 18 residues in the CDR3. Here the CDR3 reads CASWGASGSIKRGGELFF. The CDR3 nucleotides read TGTGCCAGTTGGGGGGCTAGCGGGAGTATAAAGAGAGGCGGGGAGCTGTTTTTT. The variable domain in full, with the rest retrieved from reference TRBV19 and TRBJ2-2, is DGGITQSPKYLFRKEGQNVTLSCEQNLNHDAMYWYRQDPGQGLRLIYYSQIVNDFQKGDIAEGYSVSREKKESFPLTVTSAQKNPTAFYLCASWGASGSIKRGGELFFGEGSRLTVL.

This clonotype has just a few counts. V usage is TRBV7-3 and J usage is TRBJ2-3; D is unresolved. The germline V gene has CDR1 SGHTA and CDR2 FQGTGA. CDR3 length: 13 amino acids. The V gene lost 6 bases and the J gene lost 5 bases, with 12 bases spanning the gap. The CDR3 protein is CASSTLSEDTQYF. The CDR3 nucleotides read TGTGCCAGCAGTACCCTTTCGGAAGATACGCAGTATTTT.

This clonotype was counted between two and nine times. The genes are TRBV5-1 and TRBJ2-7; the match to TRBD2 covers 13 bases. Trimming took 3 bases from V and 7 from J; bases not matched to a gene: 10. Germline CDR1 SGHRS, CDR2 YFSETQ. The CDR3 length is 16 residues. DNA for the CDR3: TGCGCCAGCAGCTGGGACGGGACTAGCGGGATTCAAGAGCAGTACTTC. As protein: CASSWDGTSGIQEQYF. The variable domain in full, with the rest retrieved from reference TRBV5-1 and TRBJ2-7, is KAGVTQTPRYLIKTRGQQVTLSCSPISGHRSVSWYQQTPGQGLQFLFEYFSETQRNKGNFPGRFSGRQFSNSRSEMNVSTLELGDSALYLCASSWDGTSGIQEQYFGPGTRLTVT.

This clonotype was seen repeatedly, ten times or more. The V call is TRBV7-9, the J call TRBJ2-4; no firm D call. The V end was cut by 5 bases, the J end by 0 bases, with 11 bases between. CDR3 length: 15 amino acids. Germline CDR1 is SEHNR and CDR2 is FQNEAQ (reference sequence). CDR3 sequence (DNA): TGTGCCAGCAGCCCCCCCGGCCTAGCCAAAAACATTCAGTACTTC. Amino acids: CASSPPGLAKNIQYF.

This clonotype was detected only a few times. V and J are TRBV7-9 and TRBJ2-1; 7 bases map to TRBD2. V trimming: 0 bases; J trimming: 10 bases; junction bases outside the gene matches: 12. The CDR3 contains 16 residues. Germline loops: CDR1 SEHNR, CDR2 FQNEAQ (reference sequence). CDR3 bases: TGTGCCAGCAGCTTAGCTCTGGCGGGAGAAGTAGTGGAGCAGTTCTTC. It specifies CASSLALAGEVVEQFF.

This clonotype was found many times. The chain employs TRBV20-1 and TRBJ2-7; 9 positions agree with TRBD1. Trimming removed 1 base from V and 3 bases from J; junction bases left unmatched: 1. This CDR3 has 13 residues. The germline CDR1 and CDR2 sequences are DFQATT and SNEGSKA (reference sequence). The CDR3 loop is CSARGDRDYEQYF. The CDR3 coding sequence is TGCAGTGCTAGAGGGGACAGGGACTACGAGCAGTACTTC.

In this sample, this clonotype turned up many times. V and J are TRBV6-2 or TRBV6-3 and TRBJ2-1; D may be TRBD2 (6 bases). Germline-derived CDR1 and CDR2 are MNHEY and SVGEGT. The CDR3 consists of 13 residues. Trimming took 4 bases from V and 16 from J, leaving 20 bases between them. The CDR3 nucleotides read TGTGCCAGCAGTTTAAACCGGGGGTCGGACGCCTTCTTC. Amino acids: CASSLNRGSDAFF.

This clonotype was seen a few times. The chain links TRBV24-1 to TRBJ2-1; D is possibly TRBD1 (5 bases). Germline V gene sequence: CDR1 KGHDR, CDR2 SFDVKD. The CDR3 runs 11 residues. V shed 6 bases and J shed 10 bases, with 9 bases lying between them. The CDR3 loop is CATSKGYEQFF. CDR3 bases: TGTGCCACCAGTAAGGGGTACGAGCAGTTCTTC.

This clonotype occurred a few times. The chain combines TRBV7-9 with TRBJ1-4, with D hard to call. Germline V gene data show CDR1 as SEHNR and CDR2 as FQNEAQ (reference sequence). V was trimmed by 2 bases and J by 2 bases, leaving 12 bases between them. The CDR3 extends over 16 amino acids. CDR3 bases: TGTGCCAGCAGCTTACGTAACTATGGGACTAATGAAAAACTGTTTTTT. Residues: CASSLRNYGTNEKLFF.

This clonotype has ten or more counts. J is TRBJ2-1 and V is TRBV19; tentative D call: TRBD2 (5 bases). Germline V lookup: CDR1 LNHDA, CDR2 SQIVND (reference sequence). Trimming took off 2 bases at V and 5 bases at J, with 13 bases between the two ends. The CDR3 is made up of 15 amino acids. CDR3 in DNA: TGTGCCAGTAGTATAATGGGGAGCCTAAACAATGAGCAGTTCTTC. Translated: CASSIMGSLNNEQFF.

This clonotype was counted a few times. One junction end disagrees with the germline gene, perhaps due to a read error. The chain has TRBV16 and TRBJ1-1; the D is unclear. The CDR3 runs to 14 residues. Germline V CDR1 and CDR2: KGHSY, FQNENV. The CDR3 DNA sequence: TGTGCCAGCAGTCAATTCCTAGGGAACACTGAAGCTTTCTTT. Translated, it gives CASSQFLGNTEAFF.

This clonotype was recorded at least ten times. CDR3 in DNA: TGTGCCAGCAGCTCTAGGGTCACAGATACGCAGTATTTT. Protein sequence: CASSSRVTDTQYF. The J gene is TRBJ2-3, the V gene TRBV11-3; no reliable D call. The CDR3 totals 13 residues. Germline values: CDR1 SGHNT, CDR2 YENEEA. Deletions cut 4 bases from V and 2 bases from J, with 7 bases between.